This T cell receptor beta chain emerged from a study of beta chain features in type 1 diabetes. This clone appeared a few times. Its matching antigen is unknown. Expressed TCRB transcripts were sequenced because the isolated RNA had all been reverse transcribed beforehand. Profiled with immunoSEQ multiplex PCR; TCRdb holds only in-frame clones, not every one. Among about 470,000 clones, 25% to 35% were seen once, and the ten largest hold around 0.065%. Points from the study as a whole: The VDJ junctions of type 1 diabetes patients carried fewer insertions and more deletions.

Per germline, CDR1 SNHLY and CDR2 FYNNEI. V dropped 4 bases and J dropped 1 base, with 9 bases sitting between them. This CDR3 is built from 14 residues. The material sequenced was naive CD4+ T cells from blood. The clonotype originates from a young man in good health. The J gene is TRBJ2-3, the V gene TRBV2; no reliable D call. CDR3 protein: CASSGTGGTDTQYF. The DNA of the CDR3 is TGTGCCAGCAGTGGGACCGGAGGCACAGATACGCAGTATTTT.